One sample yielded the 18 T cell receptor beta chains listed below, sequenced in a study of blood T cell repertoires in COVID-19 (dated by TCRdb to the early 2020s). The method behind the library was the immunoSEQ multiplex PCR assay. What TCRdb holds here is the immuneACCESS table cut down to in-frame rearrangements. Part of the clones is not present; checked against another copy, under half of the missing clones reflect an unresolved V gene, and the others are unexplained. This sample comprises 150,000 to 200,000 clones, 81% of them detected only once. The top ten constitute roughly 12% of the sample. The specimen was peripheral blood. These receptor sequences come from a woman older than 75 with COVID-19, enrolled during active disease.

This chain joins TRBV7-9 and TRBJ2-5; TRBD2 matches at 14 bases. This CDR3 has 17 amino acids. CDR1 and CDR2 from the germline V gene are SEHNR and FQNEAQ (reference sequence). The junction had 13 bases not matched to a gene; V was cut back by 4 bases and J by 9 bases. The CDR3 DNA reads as TGTGCCAGCAGCTCCGTTAGACTAGCGGGGGGGCTAGTATCCCAGTACTTC. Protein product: CASSSVRLAGGLVSQYF.

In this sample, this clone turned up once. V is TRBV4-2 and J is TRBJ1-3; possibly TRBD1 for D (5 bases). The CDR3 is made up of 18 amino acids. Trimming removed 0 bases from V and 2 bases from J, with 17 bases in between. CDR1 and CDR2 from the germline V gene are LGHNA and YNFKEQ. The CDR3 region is CASSQDPTTWGPGNTIYF. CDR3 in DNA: TGTGCCAGCAGCCAAGATCCCACGACCTGGGGCCCTGGAAACACCATATATTTT.

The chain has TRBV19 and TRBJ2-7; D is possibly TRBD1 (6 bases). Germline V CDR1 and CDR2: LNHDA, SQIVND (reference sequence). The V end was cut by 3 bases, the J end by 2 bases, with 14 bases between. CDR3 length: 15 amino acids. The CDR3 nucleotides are TGTGCCAGTAGTATGCAAAGAGGGGGACCCTACGAGCAGTACTTC. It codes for CASSMQRGGPYEQYF.

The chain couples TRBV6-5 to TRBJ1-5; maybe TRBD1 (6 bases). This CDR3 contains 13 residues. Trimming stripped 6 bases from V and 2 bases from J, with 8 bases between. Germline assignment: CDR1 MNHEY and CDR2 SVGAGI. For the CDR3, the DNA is TGTGCCAGCAGAAGACAGGGCAATCAGCCCCAGCATTTT. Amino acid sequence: CASRRQGNQPQHF.

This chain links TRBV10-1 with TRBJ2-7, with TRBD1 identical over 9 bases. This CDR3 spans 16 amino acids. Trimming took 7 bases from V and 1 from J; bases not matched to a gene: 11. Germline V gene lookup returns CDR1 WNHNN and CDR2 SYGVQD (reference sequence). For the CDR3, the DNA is TGCGCCAGCAATGGACAGGGGATGCCAGGGTCCTACGAGCAGTACTTC. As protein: CASNGQGMPGSYEQYF.

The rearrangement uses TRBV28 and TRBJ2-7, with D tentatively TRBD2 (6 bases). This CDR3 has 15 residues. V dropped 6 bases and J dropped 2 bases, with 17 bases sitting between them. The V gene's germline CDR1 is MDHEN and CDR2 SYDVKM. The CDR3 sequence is CASRTSAGATYEQYF. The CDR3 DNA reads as TGTGCCAGCAGGACATCAGCGGGCGCAACCTACGAGCAGTACTTC.

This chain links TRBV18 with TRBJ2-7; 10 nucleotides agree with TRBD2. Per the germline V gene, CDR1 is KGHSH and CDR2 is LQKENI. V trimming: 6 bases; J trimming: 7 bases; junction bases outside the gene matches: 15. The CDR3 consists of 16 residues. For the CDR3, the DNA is TGTGCCAGCTCTCTTGGACGGTTGGGACTAGCGACGGAGCAGTACTTC. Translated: CASSLGRLGLATEQYF. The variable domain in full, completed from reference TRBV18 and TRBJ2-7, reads NAGVMQNPRHLVRRRGQEARLRCSPMKGHSHVYWYRQLPEEGLKFMVYLQKENIIDESGMPKERFSAEFPKEGPSILRIQQVVRGDSAAYFCASSLGRLGLATEQYFGPGTRLTVT.

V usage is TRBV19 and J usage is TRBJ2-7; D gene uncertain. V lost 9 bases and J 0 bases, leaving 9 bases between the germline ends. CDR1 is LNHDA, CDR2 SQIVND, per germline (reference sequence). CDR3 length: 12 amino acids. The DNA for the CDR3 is TGTGCCAGGACGGAGAGCTCCTACGAGCAGTACTTC. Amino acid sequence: CARTESSYEQYF.

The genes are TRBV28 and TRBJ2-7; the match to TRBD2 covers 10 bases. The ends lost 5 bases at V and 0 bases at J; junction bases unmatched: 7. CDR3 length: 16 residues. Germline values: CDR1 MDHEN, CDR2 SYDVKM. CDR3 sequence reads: CASSEFSSGSSYEQYF. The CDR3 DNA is TGTGCCAGCAGTGAATTCTCTAGCGGGAGCTCCTACGAGCAGTACTTC.

In DNA, the CDR3 is TGTGCCAGCAGCTTAGGCGGGGGCCCTACCTACGAGCAGTACTTC. Protein sequence: CASSLGGGPTYEQYF. The chain carries TRBV7-2 and TRBJ2-7, with D tentatively TRBD2 (7 bases). The CDR3 spans 15 residues. The V end lost 1 base, the J end lost 2 bases, and 12 bases lay between the germline ends. Germline-derived CDR1 and CDR2 are SGHTA and FQGNSA.

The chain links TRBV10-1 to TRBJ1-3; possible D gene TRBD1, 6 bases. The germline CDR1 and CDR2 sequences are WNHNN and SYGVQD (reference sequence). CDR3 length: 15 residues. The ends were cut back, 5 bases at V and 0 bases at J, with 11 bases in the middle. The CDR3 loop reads CASSSRQDSGNTIYF. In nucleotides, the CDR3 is TGCGCCAGCAGTTCCAGACAGGACTCTGGAAACACCATATATTTT.

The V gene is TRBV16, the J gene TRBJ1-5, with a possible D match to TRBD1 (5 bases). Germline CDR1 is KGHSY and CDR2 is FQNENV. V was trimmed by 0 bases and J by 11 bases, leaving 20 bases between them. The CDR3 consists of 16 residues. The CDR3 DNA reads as TGTGCCAGCAGCCAATCGGGGAGGGGCAGATTTGGGTCCCAGCATTTT. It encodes CASSQSGRGRFGSQHF.

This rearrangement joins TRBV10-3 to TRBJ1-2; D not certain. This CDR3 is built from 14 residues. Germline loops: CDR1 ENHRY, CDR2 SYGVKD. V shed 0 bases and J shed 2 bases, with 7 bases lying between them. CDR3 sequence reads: CAISESIENYGYTF. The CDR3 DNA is TGTGCCATCAGTGAGTCGATAGAAAACTATGGCTACACCTTC.

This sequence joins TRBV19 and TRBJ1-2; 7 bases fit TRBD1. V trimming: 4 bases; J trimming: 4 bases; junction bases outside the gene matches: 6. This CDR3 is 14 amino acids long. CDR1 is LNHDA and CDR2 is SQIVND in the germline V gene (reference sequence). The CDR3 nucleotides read TGTGCCAGTAGTAAGAAGACAGGGTTCTATGGCTACACCTTC. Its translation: CASSKKTGFYGYTF. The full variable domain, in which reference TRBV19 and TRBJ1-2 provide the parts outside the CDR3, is DGGITQSPKYLFRKEGQNVTLSCEQNLNHDAMYWYRQDPGQGLRLIYYSQIVNDFQKGDIAEGYSVSREKKESFPLTVTSAQKNPTAFYLCASSKKTGFYGYTFGSGTRLTVV.

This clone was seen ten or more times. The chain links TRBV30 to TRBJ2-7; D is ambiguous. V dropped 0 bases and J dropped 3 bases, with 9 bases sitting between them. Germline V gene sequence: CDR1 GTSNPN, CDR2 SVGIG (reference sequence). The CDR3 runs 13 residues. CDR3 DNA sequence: TGTGCCTGGAGTGTAAGTCAGGTCTACGAGCAGTACTTC. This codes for CAWSVSQVYEQYF.

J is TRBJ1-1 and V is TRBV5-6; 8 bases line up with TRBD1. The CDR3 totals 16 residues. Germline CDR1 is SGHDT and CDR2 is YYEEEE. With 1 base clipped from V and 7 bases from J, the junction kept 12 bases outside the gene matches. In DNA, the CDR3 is TGTGCCAGCAGCTTGCTAGGACAGGGAACAACCGATGAAGCTTTCTTT. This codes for CASSLLGQGTTDEAFF.

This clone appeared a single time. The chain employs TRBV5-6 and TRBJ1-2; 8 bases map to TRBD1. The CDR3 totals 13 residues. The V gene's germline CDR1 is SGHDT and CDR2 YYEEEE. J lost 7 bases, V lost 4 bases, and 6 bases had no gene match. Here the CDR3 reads CASSPDREGGYTF. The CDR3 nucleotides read TGTGCCAGCAGCCCGGACAGGGAGGGTGGCTACACCTTC. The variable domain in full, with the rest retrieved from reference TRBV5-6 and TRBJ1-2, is DAGVTQSPTHLIKTRGQQVTLRCSPKSGHDTVSWYQQALGQGPQFIFQYYEEEERQRGNFPDRFSGHQFPNYSSELNVNALLLGDSALYLCASSPDREGGYTFGSGTRLTVV.

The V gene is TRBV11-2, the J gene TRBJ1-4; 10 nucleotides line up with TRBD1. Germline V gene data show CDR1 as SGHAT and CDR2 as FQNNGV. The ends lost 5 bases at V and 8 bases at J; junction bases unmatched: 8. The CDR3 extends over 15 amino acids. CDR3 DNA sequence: TGTGCCAGCAGCAGACCCGGGACAGGGGTCGAAAAACTGTTTTTT. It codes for CASSRPGTGVEKLFF. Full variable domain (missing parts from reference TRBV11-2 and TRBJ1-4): EAGVAQSPRYKIIEKRQSVAFWCNPISGHATLYWYQQILGQGPKLLIQFQNNGVVDDSQLPKDRFSAERLKGVDSTLKIQPAKLEDSAVYLCASSRPGTGVEKLFFGSGTQLSVL.